The 25 T cell receptor beta chains below all came from one sample that was sequenced in a study of T cell repertoires in cytomegalovirus infection. Their antigens are not known. TCRdb redid the calling of the reads with MiXCR, one entry per CDR3 protein. The sample records about 220,000 distinct CDR3 sequences, 35% to 40% being singletons. The specimen comprised CD8+ T cells from cultured PBMCs, sampled from culture after CMV antigen stimulation. These receptors all stem from a human donor in good health (CMV status not recorded). Some clones in this sample may be carry-over from other donors' samples.

In its sample, this clonotype was seen many times. The genes are TRBV7-8 and TRBJ2-5; possible D gene TRBD2, 6 bases. V lost 7 bases to trimming and J lost 4 bases, with 19 bases between them. This CDR3 region has 15 residues. CDR1 and CDR2 from the germline V gene are SGHVS and FQNEAQ. The CDR3 loop is CASNQHWMGGETQYF. The CDR3, as DNA: TGTGCCAGCAACCAGCATTGGATGGGGGGAGAGACCCAGTACTTC.

This clonotype was found a few times. This chain joins TRBV7-2 and TRBJ2-1; either TRBD1 or TRBD2 may supply D (6 bases each). This CDR3 region has 17 residues. Per the germline V gene, CDR1 is SGHTA and CDR2 is FQGNSA. The ends were cut back, 8 bases at V and 5 bases at J, with 25 bases in the middle. DNA for the CDR3: TGTGCCAGCTCGTTCGTCACCCGGGGGCGGGCGGACAATGAGCAGTTCTTC. Translation: CASSFVTRGRADNEQFF.

Concerning this clonotype: At one boundary the junction diverges from the germline segment, which might be a read error. V and J are TRBV12-3 or TRBV12-4 and TRBJ2-1; TRBD2 is a possible D gene (6 bases). CDR3 length equals 15 residues. CDR3 sequence (DNA): TGTGCCAGCAGTGCGGGACTGGACCTTTACAATGAGCAGGTCTTC. Its translation is CASSAGLDLYNEQVF.

This sequence joins TRBV27 and TRBJ2-4, with TRBD2 as a possible D gene (6 bases). V lost 5 bases to trimming and J lost 4 bases, with 21 bases between them. This CDR3 region has 17 residues. Germline loops: CDR1 MNHEY, CDR2 SMNVEV (reference sequence). The DNA for the CDR3 is TGTGCCAGCAGTCGATCCGGGAGCCCCCTTGGAAAAAACATTCAGTACTTC. It specifies CASSRSGSPLGKNIQYF.

V usage is TRBV10-3 and J usage is TRBJ1-1; D gene uncertain. The length of the CDR3 is 13 residues. Trimming removed 3 bases at V and 1 base at J, with 6 bases between. The germline V gene has CDR1 ENHRY and CDR2 SYGVKD. The CDR3 sequence: CAISDGENTEAFF. CDR3 DNA sequence: TGTGCCATCAGTGATGGGGAGAACACTGAAGCTTTCTTT.

This clonotype was observed many times. V and J are TRBV7-9 and TRBJ2-2; D remains ambiguous. Germline V lookup: CDR1 SEHNR, CDR2 FQNEAQ (reference sequence). V was trimmed by 5 bases and J by 1 base, leaving 8 bases between them. The CDR3 covers 14 residues. The CDR3 is CASSSTRNTGELFF. Written as DNA, the CDR3 is TGTGCCAGCAGCAGTACAAGGAACACCGGGGAGCTGTTTTTT.

The CDR3 region is CASSLGREGLRVDYEQYF. CDR3 sequence (DNA): TGTGCCAGCAGCTTGGGCCGGGAGGGCTTAAGGGTCGACTACGAGCAGTACTTC. The chain recombines TRBV5-4 with TRBJ2-7; TRBD2 matches at 8 bases. The V gene end was trimmed by 0 bases and the J gene end by 3 bases; junction bases not matched to a gene: 14. The CDR3 totals 18 residues. Germline-derived CDR1 and CDR2 are SGHNT and YYREEE (reference sequence).

This clonotype occurred a few times. The J gene is TRBJ2-2, the V gene TRBV10-3; perhaps D is TRBD1 or TRBD2 (5 bases each). The CDR3 has 17 amino acids. Between the trimmed V and J ends, which lost 2 bases and 4 bases, there was a span of 17 bases. Germline V gene lookup returns CDR1 ENHRY and CDR2 SYGVKD. The CDR3 nucleotides read TGTGCCATCAGTGAGGGGGGATTAACCACGGTCACCGGGGAGCTGTTTTTT. It yields the protein CAISEGGLTTVTGELFF.

The table lists this clonotype with many counts. The rearrangement joins TRBV7-8 to TRBJ1-2, with D maybe TRBD1 (6 bases). The CDR3 length is 15 residues. Trimming removed 5 bases from V and 0 bases from J, with 13 bases in between. Per germline, CDR1 SGHVS and CDR2 FQNEAQ. CDR3 protein: CASSPPDSTNYGYTF. The CDR3 bases are TGTGCCAGCAGCCCCCCGGACAGCACTAACTATGGCTACACCTTC.

This clonotype was recorded at least ten times. The J gene is TRBJ1-3, the V gene TRBV24-1, with D possibly matching TRBD1 (5 bases). Trimming shortened V by 6 bases and J by 10 bases, and 12 bases separated the two germline ends. The CDR3 covers 12 residues. Germline CDR1 reads KGHDR; CDR2 reads SFDVKD. In nucleotides, the CDR3 is TGTGCCACCAGTACGGGGGAGTGGACCATATATTTT. This codes for CATSTGEWTIYF.

The chain is built from TRBV11-2 and TRBJ2-3; 7 bases line up with TRBD2. CDR1 SGHAT and CDR2 FQNNGV come from the germline V gene. The V segment lost 5 bases and the J segment 3 bases; nucleotides outside the gene matches: 11. The CDR3 contains 16 residues. This CDR3 is CASSNSWREMTDTQYF. The CDR3 DNA follows: TGTGCCAGCAGCAACTCGTGGCGGGAGATGACAGATACGCAGTATTTT.

In its sample, this clonotype was seen a few times. The chain uses TRBV28 and TRBJ2-7; D may correspond to TRBD1 or TRBD2 (5 bases each). The CDR3 spans 13 residues. V lost 4 bases to trimming and J lost 6 bases, with 13 bases between them. In germline, CDR1 is MDHEN, CDR2 SYDVKM. This CDR3 reads CASSSLGVGEQYF. The CDR3 DNA sequence: TGTGCCAGCAGTTCCCTGGGGGTGGGCGAGCAGTACTTC. The variable domain in full, completed from reference TRBV28 and TRBJ2-7, reads DVKVTQSSRYLVKRTGEKVFLECVQDMDHENMFWYRQDPGLGLRLIYFSYDVKMKEKGDIPEGYSVSREKKERFSLILESASTNQTSMYLCASSSLGVGEQYFGPGTRLTVT.

This rearrangement joins TRBV6-1 to TRBJ1-1; no clear D gene. CDR3 size: 13 residues. Germline V gene data show CDR1 as MNHNS and CDR2 as SASEGT. V shed 2 bases and J shed 1 base, with 5 bases lying between them. The CDR3 sequence: CASSENTNTEAFF. CDR3 sequence (DNA): TGTGCCAGCAGTGAAAACACGAACACTGAAGCTTTCTTT.

In this sample, this clonotype turned up a few times. V gene TRBV11-2 combines with J gene TRBJ2-3; TRBD1 matches at 9 bases. CDR1 and CDR2 from the germline V gene are SGHAT and FQNNGV. Trimming cost V 2 bases and J 7 bases; bases outside gene matches: 16. This CDR3 is 18 amino acids long. The CDR3 region is CASSLYWSGNRGQNTQYF. CDR3 nucleotides: TGTGCCAGCAGCTTATATTGGAGCGGGAACAGGGGGCAAAATACGCAGTATTTT. The full variable domain, completed using reference TRBV11-2 and TRBJ2-3, is EAGVAQSPRYKIIEKRQSVAFWCNPISGHATLYWYQQILGQGPKLLIQFQNNGVVDDSQLPKDRFSAERLKGVDSTLKIQPAKLEDSAVYLCASSLYWSGNRGQNTQYFGPGTRLTVL.

This chain joins TRBV28 and TRBJ1-2; maybe TRBD1 (6 bases). The germline CDR1 and CDR2 sequences are MDHEN and SYDVKM. The CDR3 is 15 amino acids. Trimming took 4 bases from V and 0 from J, leaving 12 bases between them. CDR3 coding DNA: TGTGCCAGCAGTTACCCGACAGGAGCTAACTATGGCTACACCTTC. It encodes CASSYPTGANYGYTF.

This clonotype was counted a few times. The rearrangement links TRBV5-1 to TRBJ2-7; TRBD1 aligns across 8 bases. CDR1 is SGHRS and CDR2 is YFSETQ in the germline V gene. The CDR3 consists of 14 residues. Trimming took 0 bases from V and 5 from J; bases not matched to a gene: 4. The CDR3 DNA follows: TGCGCCAGCAGCTTGGTGACAGGGGTGGACGAGCAGTACTTC. It translates to CASSLVTGVDEQYF.

The gene calls are TRBV24-1 and TRBJ1-2, with a possible D match to TRBD1 (6 bases). Germline CDR1 and CDR2: KGHDR and SFDVKD. This CDR3 region has 15 residues. The V end was cut by 3 bases, the J end by 3 bases, with 13 bases between. This CDR3 is CATSDAQGQDYGYTF. The CDR3 DNA sequence: TGTGCCACCAGTGATGCCCAGGGGCAGGACTATGGCTACACCTTC.

This clonotype was observed at least ten times. The V gene is TRBV7-8, the J gene TRBJ2-5; D remains unclear. The V end was cut by 1 base, the J end by 2 bases, with 17 bases between. The CDR3 is made up of 17 amino acids. Germline CDR1 reads SGHVS; CDR2 reads FQNEAQ. The CDR3 here is CASSLGLAGAPQETQYF. CDR3 nucleotide sequence: TGTGCCAGCAGCTTAGGTTTAGCTGGCGCACCACAAGAGACCCAGTACTTC.

The gene calls are TRBV7-9 and TRBJ2-5; D tentatively fits TRBD1 or TRBD2 (6 bases each). Trimming removed 5 bases from V and 2 bases from J, with 12 bases in between. The CDR3 sequence is 14 residues long. Looked up from germline, CDR1 is SEHNR and CDR2 is FQNEAQ (reference sequence). CDR3 nucleotides: TGTGCCAGCAGCGGGAGGACAGTGCAAGAGACCCAGTACTTC. Protein: CASSGRTVQETQYF. The variable domain in full, with the rest retrieved from reference TRBV7-9 and TRBJ2-5, is DTGVSQNPRHKITKRGQNVTFRCDPISEHNRLYWYRQTLGQGPEFLTYFQNEAQLEKSRLLSDRFSAERPKGSFSTLEIQRTEQGDSAMYLCASSGRTVQETQYFGPGTRLLVL.

This clonotype was counted at least ten times. The genes are TRBV10-3 and TRBJ2-2, with TRBD1 identical over 7 bases. This CDR3 is built from 14 residues. CDR1 is ENHRY and CDR2 is SYGVKD in the germline V gene. With 6 bases clipped from V and 1 base from J, the junction kept 2 bases outside the gene matches. The chain's CDR3 is CAIRGDRNTGELFF. The CDR3 DNA follows: TGTGCCATCAGGGGGGACAGGAACACCGGGGAGCTGTTTTTT.

Only a few counts were recorded for this clonotype. J is TRBJ1-1 and V is TRBV7-6; 9 nucleotides match TRBD1. The V gene's germline CDR1 is SGHVS and CDR2 FNYEAQ. V was clipped by 0 bases and J by 2 bases; unmatched bases: 1. This CDR3 has 15 amino acids. The CDR3 spells CASSLAGQGNTEAFF. DNA of the CDR3: TGTGCCAGCAGCTTAGCGGGACAGGGAAACACTGAAGCTTTCTTT.

This clonotype occurred a few times. The chain couples TRBV7-3 to TRBJ2-1; D assignment may be TRBD1 or TRBD2 (5 bases each). In germline, CDR1 is SGHTA, CDR2 FQGTGA. V lost 6 bases to trimming and J lost 3 bases, with 12 bases between them. The CDR3 is 14 residues long. This chain's CDR3 is CASSAGTDYNEQFF. Written as DNA, the CDR3 is TGTGCCAGCAGTGCCGGGACCGACTACAATGAGCAGTTCTTC.

The chain uses TRBV7-9 and TRBJ2-7; TRBD2 agrees at 13 bases. The CDR3 sequence is 15 residues long. The germline V gene has CDR1 SEHNR and CDR2 FQNEAQ (reference sequence). Trimming removed 5 bases from V and 4 bases from J; junction bases left unmatched: 5. CDR3: CASSPGLAGPYEQYF. For the CDR3, the DNA is TGTGCCAGCAGCCCGGGACTAGCGGGACCATACGAGCAGTACTTC.

As concerns this clonotype: Sequence at one end of the junction differs from germline and may be a read error. This chain joins TRBV12-3 or TRBV12-4 and TRBJ1-4; no clear D. The CDR3 is 14 residues long. This CDR3 is CASSLDRMGEKLLF. The CDR3 DNA reads as TGTGCAAGCAGTTTAGACCGTATGGGAGAAAAACTGTTGTTT.

The chain couples TRBV20-1 to TRBJ2-1, with unresolved D. The V and J ends lost 6 bases and 1 base respectively, with 10 bases between them. The CDR3 is 13 amino acids. From germline, CDR1 is DFQATT and CDR2 SNEGSKA (reference sequence). The CDR3 spells CSATETSYNEQFF. The CDR3 nucleotides read TGCAGTGCCACAGAGACATCCTACAATGAGCAGTTCTTC.